This T cell receptor (beta chain) was identified in a study of patients and donors after allogeneic stem cell transplantation. One entry per CDR3 protein, called by TCRdb with MiXCR from the RT-PCR reads. The sample has approximately 150,000 distinct CDR3 sequences, approximately 30% seen once. The germline V gene has CDR1 MGHRA and CDR2 YSYEKL. The V and J ends lost 1 base and 7 bases, in that order; junction bases with no gene match: 9. The CDR3 runs to 15 residues. The chain uses TRBV4-1 and TRBJ1-2, with 7 bases matching TRBD1. The sequenced material came from blood, either unsorted or a sorted T cell fraction (not recorded which). The source is a human donor who was either an allogeneic HSCT recipient or a stem cell or donor lymphocyte infusion donor (not recorded which). It is not recorded whose cells these are; they may come from a transplant donor. The CDR3 sequence: CASSQVLGQGGGYTF. The CDR3 coding sequence is TGCGCCAGCAGCCAAGTCCTGGGGCAGGGGGGTGGCTACACCTTC.